This entry features one T cell receptor (beta chain) sequence. Antigen specificity is unknown. The source of the sample is a study of post-analysis software for immune sequencing data. Study-level background: The cohort encompassed relapsing-remitting, secondary progressive and progressive-relapsing multiple sclerosis disease courses.

Points from the study as a whole: Controls showed significantly higher normalized Chao1 diversity than did multiple sclerosis patients. Patients used about five TRBV segments, including TRBV5-6, TRBV5-1 and TRBV20-1, more often than controls. With F measure, samples from one preparation batch clustered together strongly.

Unique-molecular-identifier-tagged TCR beta cDNA libraries were used. A single record per CDR3 protein comes from TCRdb applying MiXCR to the PCR reads. The sample shows about 200,000 distinct CDR3 sequences, roughly 28% of them seen only once. The CDR3 sequence is 14 residues long. V dropped 1 base and J dropped 2 bases, with 7 bases sitting between them. CDR1 is SGHDT, CDR2 YYEEEE, per germline. The sample was blood. The source is a girl aged 2 to 17 with multiple sclerosis. The rearrangement uses TRBV5-6 and TRBJ1-5; D gene unclear. CDR3 nucleotides: TGTGCCAGCAGCTTGACGGGGTGCAATCAGCCCCAGCATTTT. Translating it yields CASSLTGCNQPQHF.